The next 20 T cell receptor beta chains were all read from a single sample in a study of blood T cell repertoires in COVID-19 (dated by TCRdb to between 2020 and 2021). The receptor library was made with the immunoSEQ multiplex PCR assay. TCRdb mirrors the immuneACCESS table, restricted to in-frame sequences. Some clones are absent from its copies; in checked studies, under half trace to an unresolved V gene, and the reason for the others is unknown. This sample lists approximately 180,000 clones; around 87% were detected once. Approximately 12% of the sample lies in the top ten. Material: peripheral blood. The receptor source for this set is a woman in her 70s with COVID-19, enrolled during active disease.

The rearrangement links TRBV28 to TRBJ1-1; a possible D gene is TRBD1 (5 bases). Per the germline V gene, CDR1 is MDHEN and CDR2 is SYDVKM. CDR3 size: 15 residues. Trimming took off 6 bases at V and 3 bases at J, with 17 bases between the two ends. CDR3 nucleotide sequence: TGTGCCAGCAGACCACTCACACGGGACTACACTGAAGCTTTCTTT. Translated, it gives CASRPLTRDYTEAFF.

V usage is TRBV7-2 and J usage is TRBJ1-5, with D perhaps matching TRBD1 (5 bases). The CDR3 is 15 residues long. Trimming cost V 1 base and J 5 bases, with 12 bases left between them. Germline CDR1 is SGHTA and CDR2 is FQGNSA. CDR3 amino acids: CASSLDTGFYQPQHF. The CDR3 coding sequence is TGTGCCAGCAGCTTAGACACAGGTTTTTATCAGCCCCAGCATTTT.

V gene TRBV7-9 combines with J gene TRBJ1-5; TRBD1 matches 10 bases. The ends lost 5 bases at V and 5 bases at J; junction bases unmatched: 3. The CDR3 is 14 amino acids. Germline CDR1 and CDR2: SEHNR and FQNEAQ (reference sequence). The CDR3 is CASSRTGGDQPQHF. In DNA, the CDR3 is TGTGCCAGCAGCAGGACAGGGGGTGATCAGCCCCAGCATTTT. The variable domain in full, completed from reference TRBV7-9 and TRBJ1-5, reads DTGVSQNPRHKITKRGQNVTFRCDPISEHNRLYWYRQTLGQGPEFLTYFQNEAQLEKSRLLSDRFSAERPKGSFSTLEIQRTEQGDSAMYLCASSRTGGDQPQHFGDGTRLSIL.

The chain links TRBV21-1 to TRBJ2-7; TRBD2 is taken as the D call from the table, unchecked against the DNA. TRBV21-1 is listed as a pseudogene. This CDR3 comprises 18 residues. The CDR3 loop is CASSKRRAGGLASYEQYF. The CDR3 DNA sequence: TGTGCCAGCAGCAAAAGGCGAGCGGGAGGGTTAGCCTCCTACGAGCAGTACTTC.

This chain connects TRBV9 to TRBJ1-3; TRBD1 might be the D (6 bases). Germline loops: CDR1 SGDLS, CDR2 YYNGEE. With 4 bases removed from V and 4 bases from J, the gap between germline ends came to 15 bases. The CDR3 runs 15 residues. In DNA, the CDR3 is TGTGCCAGCAGCCTTAGCGGGGGGCTAGGAAACACCATATATTTT. Protein sequence: CASSLSGGLGNTIYF.

This chain joins TRBV9 and TRBJ1-5, with D possibly TRBD1 on 6 matching bases. Germline CDR1 is SGDLS and CDR2 is YYNGEE. With 4 bases removed from V and 0 bases from J, the gap between germline ends came to 11 bases. The CDR3 covers 15 residues. The CDR3 loop is CASSPDSYSNQPQHF. Here the CDR3 DNA reads TGTGCCAGCAGCCCGGACAGTTATAGCAATCAGCCCCAGCATTTT.

V gene TRBV5-1 combines with J gene TRBJ2-7; 8 bases agree with TRBD2. V was pared by 4 bases and J by 4 bases, with 7 bases of the junction left unmatched. Per germline, CDR1 SGHRS and CDR2 YFSETQ. This CDR3 spans 14 amino acids. As DNA, the CDR3 is TGCGCCAGCAGCGCGGGGACTAGTAGGTACGAGCAGTACTTC. This gives the protein CASSAGTSRYEQYF. The entire variable domain, with the rest obtained from reference TRBV5-1 and TRBJ2-7, is as follows: KAGVTQTPRYLIKTRGQQVTLSCSPISGHRSVSWYQQTPGQGLQFLFEYFSETQRNKGNFPGRFSGRQFSNSRSEMNVSTLELGDSALYLCASSAGTSRYEQYFGPGTRLTVT.

The sample holds one count of this clone. V usage is TRBV18 and J usage is TRBJ2-3; the D gene is possibly TRBD1 (6 bases). Trimming shortened V by 1 base and J by 2 bases, and 13 bases separated the two germline ends. Germline lookup yields CDR1 KGHSH and CDR2 LQKENI. This CDR3 is 16 amino acids long. CDR3 amino acids: CASSPRGHPFTDTQYF. In DNA form, the CDR3 reads TGTGCCAGCTCACCACGGGGACATCCCTTCACAGATACGCAGTATTTT.

This clone was observed a few times. The chain uses TRBV6-2 or TRBV6-3 and TRBJ1-5, with D perhaps matching TRBD1 (5 bases). Trimming took 2 bases from V and 0 from J, leaving 8 bases between them. This CDR3 has 15 amino acids. CDR1 MNHEY and CDR2 SVGEGT come from the germline V gene. CDR3 in amino acids: CASSYGGTSNQPQHF. CDR3 nucleotide sequence: TGTGCCAGCAGTTACGGGGGGACTAGCAATCAGCCCCAGCATTTT.

V and J are TRBV19 and TRBJ1-5, with D possibly matching TRBD1 (5 bases). Germline V gene data show CDR1 as LNHDA and CDR2 as SQIVND (reference sequence). The CDR3 is 14 amino acids. V was pared by 3 bases and J by 0 bases, with 6 bases between. The CDR3 DNA follows: TGTGCCAGTAGTATCCAGGGTAGCAATCAGCCCCAGCATTTT. This encodes CASSIQGSNQPQHF.

This chain links TRBV19 with TRBJ1-5; D call uncertain. Trimming took off 1 base at V and 3 bases at J, with 13 bases between the two ends. The CDR3 spans 16 residues. Germline-derived CDR1 and CDR2 are LNHDA and SQIVND (reference sequence). In nucleotides, the CDR3 is TGTGCCAGTAGTATAGGCGGGAATAGTAACAATCAGCCCCAGCATTTT. It translates to CASSIGGNSNNQPQHF.

The CDR3 sequence: CASSPTRGSYEQYF. CDR3 nucleotide sequence: TGCGCCAGCAGCCCCACTCGCGGCTCCTACGAGCAGTACTTC. The chain recombines TRBV4-1 with TRBJ2-7; D is unresolved. The germline V gene encodes CDR1 MGHRA and CDR2 YSYEKL. V lost 4 bases and J lost 0, with 10 bases in between. The CDR3 is made up of 14 amino acids.

The V call is TRBV20-1, the J call TRBJ1-4, with D uncertain. The CDR3 is made up of 13 amino acids. The V end lost 5 bases, the J end lost 5 bases, and 12 bases lay between the germline ends. Germline V gene sequence: CDR1 DFQATT, CDR2 SNEGSKA (reference sequence). The CDR3 bases are TGCAGTGCTGGTGGTTTTTCAAATGAAAAACTGTTTTTT. Translated: CSAGGFSNEKLFF.

CDR3 residues: CASSYWTGEETQYF. The CDR3 DNA sequence: TGTGCCAGCAGCTACTGGACAGGGGAAGAGACCCAGTACTTC. The chain recombines TRBV5-4 with TRBJ2-5; 9 bases agree with TRBD1. CDR3 size: 14 residues. Trimming removed 3 bases from V and 3 bases from J; junction bases left unmatched: 3. Germline-derived CDR1 and CDR2 are SGHNT and YYREEE (reference sequence).

The CDR3 region has the DNA TGTGCCAGCAGCTACAGCTCCGGGACAAATATTAACTATGGCTACACCTTC. Protein sequence: CASSYSSGTNINYGYTF. The chain uses TRBV7-2 and TRBJ1-2, with D perhaps TRBD1 (6 bases). From germline, CDR1 is SGHTA and CDR2 FQGNSA. The CDR3 sequence is 17 residues long. V was pared by 4 bases and J by 1 base, with 19 bases between.

The chain employs TRBV20-1 and TRBJ2-1; D is perhaps TRBD2 (6 bases). With 4 bases removed from V and 14 bases from J, the gap between germline ends came to 15 bases. Germline-derived CDR1 and CDR2 are DFQATT and SNEGSKA (reference sequence). The CDR3 extends over 11 amino acids. CDR3 in amino acids: CSANSETREFF. CDR3 in DNA: TGCAGTGCTAATAGCGAGACTAGGGAGTTCTTC.

The chain uses TRBV6-5 and TRBJ2-2, with 7 bases matching TRBD1. Germline V lookup: CDR1 MNHEY, CDR2 SVGAGI. The J segment lost 6 bases and the V segment lost 6 bases, leaving 7 bases of the junction unmatched. The CDR3 covers 14 residues. The CDR3 loop is CASRSPDRAGELFF. The CDR3 coding sequence is TGTGCCAGCAGGTCCCCAGACAGGGCCGGGGAGCTGTTTTTT.

The CDR3 DNA sequence: TGTGCCAGCAGTGATTCCCTGAGTAAGACCCAGTACTTC. Translating gives CASSDSLSKTQYF. The genes are TRBV25-1 and TRBJ2-5; D ambiguous. The CDR3 covers 13 residues. The V gene lost 3 bases and the J gene lost 6 bases, with 11 bases spanning the gap. CDR1 is MGHDK, CDR2 SYGVNS, per germline.

The rearrangement links TRBV19 to TRBJ1-4, with no clear D. CDR3 length: 13 amino acids. V was shortened by 6 bases and J by 6 bases, with 11 bases between the two germline ends. In germline, CDR1 is LNHDA, CDR2 SQIVND (reference sequence). The CDR3 reads CASREQMDEKLFF. CDR3 sequence (DNA): TGTGCCAGTAGAGAACAGATGGATGAAAAACTGTTTTTT.

The chain carries TRBV7-3 and TRBJ1-2, with 7 bases lining up with TRBD1. V was pared by 4 bases and J by 7 bases, with 6 bases of the junction left unmatched. The CDR3 totals 13 residues. CDR1 is SGHTA, CDR2 FQGTGA, per germline. The CDR3 DNA reads TGTGCCAGCAGCTCCAACAGGGGTGGTGGCTACACCTTC. It translates to CASSSNRGGGYTF.